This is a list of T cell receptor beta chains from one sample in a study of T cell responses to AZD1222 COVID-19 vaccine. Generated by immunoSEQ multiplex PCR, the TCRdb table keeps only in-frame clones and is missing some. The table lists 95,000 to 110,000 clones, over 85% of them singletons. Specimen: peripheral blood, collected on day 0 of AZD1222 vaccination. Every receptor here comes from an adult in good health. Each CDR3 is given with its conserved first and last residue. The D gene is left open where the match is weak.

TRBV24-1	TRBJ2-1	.	CATSDRDNEQFF
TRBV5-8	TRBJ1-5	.	CASSLRALSNQPQHF
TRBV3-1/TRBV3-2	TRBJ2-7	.	CASSPGHNYEQYF
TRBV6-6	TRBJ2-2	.	CASSHRLQGNTGELFF
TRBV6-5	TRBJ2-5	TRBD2	CASRPAAGLQETQYF
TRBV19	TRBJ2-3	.	CASSERRFTDTQYF
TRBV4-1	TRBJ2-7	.	CASSPVETYEQYF
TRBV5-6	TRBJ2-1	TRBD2	CASSGPRLREGIRDEQFF
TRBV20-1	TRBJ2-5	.	CSAAQLETQYF
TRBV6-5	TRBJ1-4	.	CASIAGASLGKLFF
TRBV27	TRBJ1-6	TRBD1	CASSLYPPLGGVSSPLHF
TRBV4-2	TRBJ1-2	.	CASSQDSGLAWYGYTF
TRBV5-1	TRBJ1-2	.	CASSLTGARIDYGYTF
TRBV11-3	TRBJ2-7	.	CASSLGGSATYEQYF
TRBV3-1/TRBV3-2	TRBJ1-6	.	CASSQDQTAYNSPLHF
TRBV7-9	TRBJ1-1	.	CASSRAANTEAFF
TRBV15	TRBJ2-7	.	CATSSFEGSPYEQYF
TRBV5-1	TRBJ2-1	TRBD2	CASSLVSGRDEQFF
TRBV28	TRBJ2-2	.	CASNSTRLANTGELFF
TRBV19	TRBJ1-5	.	CASSLRGSQPQHF
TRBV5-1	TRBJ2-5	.	CASSLGGLSGWETQYF
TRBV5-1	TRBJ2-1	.	CASSLVGGAYNEQFF
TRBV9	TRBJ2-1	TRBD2	CASSVSGGDNEQFF
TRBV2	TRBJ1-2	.	CASSLQGYGYTF